The 31 T cell receptor beta chains below were found in one sample sequenced in a study of T cell responses to AZD1222 COVID-19 vaccine. Sequencing used immunoSEQ multiplex PCR; TCRdb keeps in-frame clones, though not all of them. The sample shows under 95,000 clones, roughly 90% of them seen only once. The sample in question was peripheral blood, obtained 28 days after the second AZD1222 dose. These receptors all stem from an adult who received the AZD1222 COVID-19 vaccine.

The chain employs TRBV19 and TRBJ2-3; the D gene is possibly TRBD1 (6 bases). This CDR3 contains 15 residues. Germline assignment: CDR1 LNHDA and CDR2 SQIVND (reference sequence). Trimming cost V 5 bases and J 2 bases, with 14 bases left between them. This CDR3 is CASSSLTGSTDTQYF. CDR3 sequence (DNA): TGTGCCAGTAGTTCCTTGACAGGTTCCACAGATACGCAGTATTTT.

This chain joins TRBV28 and TRBJ2-7; 7 positions match TRBD1. Germline CDR1 and CDR2: MDHEN and SYDVKM. V was clipped by 8 bases and J by 5 bases; unmatched bases: 9. This CDR3 has 13 amino acids. CDR3 loop: CASLDRVVHEQYF. The CDR3 DNA reads as TGTGCCAGCCTCGACAGGGTGGTCCACGAGCAGTACTTC.

V is TRBV7-9 and J is TRBJ1-2, with D possibly being TRBD1 (5 bases). Deletions cut 5 bases from V and 7 bases from J, with 23 bases between. CDR3 length equals 16 residues. Germline V lookup: CDR1 SEHNR, CDR2 FQNEAQ (reference sequence). DNA for the CDR3: TGTGCCAGCAGCCCGACGGACACCCGTGAGGATAGTGGCTACACCTTC. Its protein is CASSPTDTREDSGYTF.

The rearrangement links TRBV29-1 to TRBJ1-2; perhaps TRBD1 as D (5 bases). CDR3 length: 15 amino acids. V lost 3 bases to trimming and J lost 6 bases, with 20 bases between them. The V gene's germline CDR1 is SQVTM and CDR2 ANQGSEA. The CDR3, as DNA: TGCAGCGTTGAGGGGGAGCCCGGGGGACGGAATGGCTACACCTTC. Translating it yields CSVEGEPGGRNGYTF.

Written as DNA, the CDR3 is TGCGCCAGCAGCCAAGGTAGTAGCGGGCTGTACAATGAGCAGTTCTTC. Protein: CASSQGSSGLYNEQFF. The J gene is TRBJ2-1, the V gene TRBV4-3; 7 bases fit TRBD2. The CDR3 loop spans 16 amino acids. The V gene end was trimmed by 1 base and the J gene end by 4 bases; junction bases not matched to a gene: 7. The germline V gene encodes CDR1 LGHNA and CDR2 YSLEER.

The rearrangement links TRBV3-1 (or the pseudogene TRBV3-2) to TRBJ2-3; D is perhaps TRBD2 (5 bases). The V end was cut by 1 base, the J end by 11 bases, with 19 bases between. The CDR3 has 15 residues. Germline CDR1 LGHDT, CDR2 YNNKEL (reference sequence). CDR3 loop: CASSQAASWAVGQYF. The CDR3 nucleotides are TGTGCCAGCAGCCAAGCGGCTAGCTGGGCGGTGGGGCAGTATTTT.

This clone was seen a single time. The chain carries TRBV27 and TRBJ1-6; D possibly corresponds to TRBD1 (6 bases). Trimming took 5 bases from V and 1 from J, leaving 24 bases between them. This CDR3 has 20 amino acids. Germline V lookup: CDR1 MNHEY, CDR2 SMNVEV (reference sequence). The CDR3 DNA sequence: TGTGCCAGCAGTCCGTCCTCGGGACATTCTAAGGCGTCCTATAATTCACCCCTCCACTTT. Residues: CASSPSSGHSKASYNSPLHF.

The rearrangement joins TRBV6-2 or TRBV6-3 to TRBJ2-7, with no clear D. Per the germline V gene, CDR1 is MNHEY and CDR2 is SVGEGT. This CDR3 is built from 12 residues. Between the trimmed V and J ends, which lost 6 bases and 5 bases, there was a span of 11 bases. CDR3 coding DNA: TGTGCCAGCAGCCTTACTAAGAACGAGCAGTACTTC. Protein: CASSLTKNEQYF.

Here the CDR3 DNA reads TGTGCCAGCAGCACGGACCGAATCACTGAAGCTTTCTTT. Protein product: CASSTDRITEAFF. The rearrangement links TRBV7-2 to TRBJ1-1; no reliable D call. Germline lookup yields CDR1 SGHTA and CDR2 FQGNSA. Trimming took 5 bases from V and 4 from J, leaving 11 bases between them. This CDR3 has 13 residues. Full variable domain (outside the CDR3, taken from reference TRBV7-2 and TRBJ1-1): GAGVSQSPSNKVTEKGKDVELRCDPISGHTALYWYRQSLGQGLEFLIYFQGNSAPDKSGLPSDRFSAERTGGSVSTLTIQRTQQEDSAVYLCASSTDRITEAFFGQGTRLTVV.

The rearrangement links TRBV6-2 or TRBV6-3 to TRBJ2-1; D might be TRBD2 (5 bases). The CDR3 loop spans 14 amino acids. Germline CDR1 and CDR2: MNHEY and SVGEGT. The germline V and J ends were trimmed by 4 bases and 5 bases, with 12 bases remaining between them. In nucleotides, the CDR3 is TGTGCCAGCAGTTTTCGGGCGGGCAACAATGAGCAGTTCTTC. This encodes CASSFRAGNNEQFF.

This chain links TRBV19 with TRBJ2-7, with TRBD1 matching over 9 bases. Germline V gene lookup returns CDR1 LNHDA and CDR2 SQIVND (reference sequence). The ends lost 6 bases at V and 2 bases at J; junction bases unmatched: 11. The CDR3 is made up of 16 amino acids. CDR3 bases: TGTGCCAGTAGCTATACCACCGGGACAGGGACCTACGAGCAGTACTTC. Protein: CASSYTTGTGTYEQYF.

V and J are TRBV6-2 or TRBV6-3 and TRBJ1-5; D unclear. Germline V gene lookup returns CDR1 MNHEY and CDR2 SVGEGT. Trimming cost V 5 bases and J 6 bases, with 14 bases left between them. This CDR3 comprises 14 residues. The CDR3 bases are TGTGCCAGCAGTCAAAGTGAAGCGGGTCAGCCCCAGCATTTT. This sequence encodes CASSQSEAGQPQHF.

This clone was observed a single time. The genes are TRBV5-4 and TRBJ1-4; 12 nucleotides align to TRBD1. CDR3 length: 17 amino acids. Germline loops: CDR1 SGHNT, CDR2 YYREEE (reference sequence). The trim removed 0 bases at V and 8 bases at J, leaving 8 bases unmatched. Here the CDR3 DNA reads TGTGCCAGCAGCTTGGGGAGTGGAGGGACAGGGGGCGAAAAACTGTTTTTT. Translated: CASSLGSGGTGGEKLFF.

The J gene is TRBJ1-1, the V gene TRBV7-9; 9 bases line up with TRBD1. CDR1 and CDR2 from the germline V gene are SEHNR and FQNEAQ (reference sequence). J was trimmed by 6 bases and V by 1 base; bases with no gene match: 6. The CDR3 is 15 residues long. CDR3 protein: CASSLEGTGPPEAFF. CDR3 nucleotides: TGTGCCAGCAGCTTAGAGGGGACAGGGCCCCCTGAAGCTTTCTTT. Full variable domain (rest looked up from reference TRBV7-9 and TRBJ1-1): DTGVSQNPRHKITKRGQNVTFRCDPISEHNRLYWYRQTLGQGPEFLTYFQNEAQLEKSRLLSDRFSAERPKGSFSTLEIQRTEQGDSAMYLCASSLEGTGPPEAFFGQGTRLTVV.

The rearrangement links TRBV19 to TRBJ1-5; a possible D gene is TRBD1 (6 bases). Trimming removed 7 bases from V and 9 bases from J, with 10 bases in between. The CDR3 contains 11 residues. From germline, CDR1 is LNHDA and CDR2 SQIVND (reference sequence). CDR3 residues: CASTRGPPQHF. In nucleotides, the CDR3 is TGTGCCAGTACCAGGGGCCCGCCCCAGCATTTT.

J is TRBJ2-7 and V is TRBV3-1 (or the pseudogene TRBV3-2); a weak D match, TRBD2 (5 bases). There are 13 residues in the CDR3. V lost 4 bases, J lost 2 bases, and 9 bases lay in between. Germline CDR1 and CDR2: LGHDT and YNNKEL (reference sequence). In DNA, the CDR3 is TGTGCCAGCAGCCGAGGACTTGCCTACGAGCAGTACTTC. Translated, it gives CASSRGLAYEQYF.

The chain uses TRBV14 and TRBJ1-2; D not resolved. The V gene lost 0 bases and the J gene lost 2 bases, with 4 bases spanning the gap. The CDR3 sequence is 13 residues long. Germline values: CDR1 SGHDN, CDR2 FVKESK. CDR3 residues: CASSQEQNYGYTF. CDR3 sequence (DNA): TGTGCCAGCAGCCAAGAACAGAACTATGGCTACACCTTC.

The chain combines TRBV4-1 with TRBJ1-5; unclear D gene. Trimming took 9 bases from V and 4 from J, leaving 1 base between them. The CDR3 totals 9 residues. Germline assignment: CDR1 MGHRA and CDR2 YSYEKL. The CDR3 spells CASNQPQHF. The CDR3 DNA reads as TGCGCCAGTAATCAGCCCCAGCATTTT.

The chain recombines TRBV6-5 with TRBJ2-7; D gene ambiguous. V lost 2 bases and J 9 bases, leaving 14 bases between the germline ends. This CDR3 contains 13 residues. Germline CDR1 and CDR2: MNHEY and SVGAGI. The CDR3 protein is CASSYDDAAAQYF. CDR3 DNA: TGTGCCAGCAGTTACGATGACGCCGCTGCGCAGTACTTC.

The V gene is TRBV18, the J gene TRBJ1-1; no definite D call. V lost 5 bases and J 6 bases, leaving 16 bases between the germline ends. The germline V gene has CDR1 KGHSH and CDR2 LQKENI. CDR3 size: 14 residues. CDR3 sequence reads: CASSSLTSGAEAFF. DNA for the CDR3: TGTGCCAGCTCATCTCTGACATCTGGGGCTGAAGCTTTCTTT. The whole variable domain, remainder taken from reference TRBV18 and TRBJ1-1, is NAGVMQNPRHLVRRRGQEARLRCSPMKGHSHVYWYRQLPEEGLKFMVYLQKENIIDESGMPKERFSAEFPKEGPSILRIQQVVRGDSAAYFCASSSLTSGAEAFFGQGTRLTVV.

The chain recombines TRBV2 with TRBJ1-4; possibly TRBD1 for D (5 bases). The germline CDR1 and CDR2 sequences are SNHLY and FYNNEI. Trimming removed 2 bases from V and 7 bases from J, with 14 bases in between. The CDR3 has 15 amino acids. The CDR3 reads CASSESGLGGEKLFF. The CDR3 DNA reads as TGTGCCAGCAGTGAATCAGGGTTGGGGGGTGAAAAACTGTTTTTT.

V usage is TRBV6-4 and J usage is TRBJ1-2; D is unclear. Germline values: CDR1 MRHNA, CDR2 SNTAGT. CDR3 size: 13 residues. V gave up 6 bases and J gave up 3 bases, with 11 bases separating them. In DNA, the CDR3 is TGTGCCAGCAGCCCAGGTTTGGACTATGGCTACACCTTC. It encodes CASSPGLDYGYTF.

J is TRBJ1-1 and V is TRBV15; unclear D gene. This CDR3 spans 15 amino acids. Germline loops: CDR1 LNHNV, CDR2 YYDKDF (reference sequence). The V end lost 2 bases, the J end lost 5 bases, and 15 bases lay between the germline ends. The CDR3 region is CATSRSRDTGTEAFF. As DNA, the CDR3 is TGTGCCACCAGCAGATCCCGGGATACGGGGACTGAAGCTTTCTTT.

The chain combines TRBV2 with TRBJ1-5; D gene unclear. Germline V gives CDR1 SNHLY, CDR2 FYNNEI. V lost 3 bases and J lost 3, with 9 bases in between. There are 14 residues in the CDR3. The CDR3, as DNA: TGTGCCAGCAGTGACTCTGGGTCCAATCAGCCCCAGCATTTT. Translated, it gives CASSDSGSNQPQHF.

V usage is TRBV7-8 and J usage is TRBJ1-6, with 7 bases matching TRBD1. In germline, CDR1 is SGHVS, CDR2 FQNEAQ. The length of the CDR3 is 14 residues. The junction had 5 bases not matched to a gene; V was cut back by 5 bases and J by 7 bases. The CDR3 bases are TGTGCCAGCAGCGCCACAGGGGAGAATTCACCCCTCCACTTT. This gives the protein CASSATGENSPLHF. The whole variable domain, filled in from reference TRBV7-8 and TRBJ1-6, reads GAGVSQSPRYKVAKRGQDVALRCDPISGHVSLFWYQQALGQGPEFLTYFQNEAQLDKSGLPSDRFFAERPEGSVSTLKIQRTQQEDSAVYLCASSATGENSPLHFGNGTRLTVT.

This chain joins TRBV6-2 or TRBV6-3 and TRBJ1-2, with TRBD1 matching over 9 bases. The CDR3 runs 15 residues. Germline-derived CDR1 and CDR2 are MNHEY and SVGEGT. Trimming cost V 5 bases and J 9 bases; bases outside gene matches: 13. This chain's CDR3 is CASSARHRDRDRYTF. CDR3 sequence (DNA): TGTGCCAGCAGTGCACGCCACCGGGACAGGGACCGCTACACCTTC.

The V and J genes are TRBV6-1 and TRBJ2-1, with unresolved D. V lost 0 bases and J lost 9, with 9 bases in between. CDR3 length equals 13 residues. The germline gives CDR1 MNHNS, CDR2 SASEGT. The CDR3 DNA sequence: TGTGCCAGCAGTGAAGCTGCGGTTGGTGAGCAGTTCTTC. This sequence encodes CASSEAAVGEQFF.

The chain recombines TRBV2 with TRBJ2-3, with a possible D match to TRBD1 (5 bases). The CDR3 consists of 14 residues. The V and J ends lost 8 bases and 0 bases respectively, with 12 bases between them. The germline gives CDR1 SNHLY, CDR2 FYNNEI. The CDR3 reads CASYETVSTDTQYF. CDR3 in DNA: TGTGCCAGCTACGAGACAGTTAGCACAGATACGCAGTATTTT.

J is TRBJ2-1 and V is TRBV7-9; TRBD1 might be the D (5 bases). V was shortened by 2 bases and J by 8 bases, with 13 bases between the two germline ends. The CDR3 has 14 amino acids. CDR1 and CDR2 from the germline V gene are SEHNR and FQNEAQ (reference sequence). CDR3 sequence (DNA): TGTGCCAGCAGCTTAAAAGAAGCCAGGGATGAGCAGTTCTTC. This sequence encodes CASSLKEARDEQFF. Supplemented by reference TRBV7-9 and TRBJ2-1, the full variable domain reads DTGVSQNPRHKITKRGQNVTFRCDPISEHNRLYWYRQTLGQGPEFLTYFQNEAQLEKSRLLSDRFSAERPKGSFSTLEIQRTEQGDSAMYLCASSLKEARDEQFFGPGTRLTVL.

The V call is TRBV7-9, the J call TRBJ1-6; 9 nucleotides line up with TRBD1. The trim removed 8 bases at V and 7 bases at J, leaving 9 bases unmatched. The CDR3 runs 15 residues. Germline V gene data show CDR1 as SEHNR and CDR2 as FQNEAQ (reference sequence). CDR3 protein: CASVPTGTGNSPLHF. In DNA form, the CDR3 reads TGTGCCAGCGTCCCTACCGGGACAGGGAATTCACCCCTCCACTTT.

The CDR3 spells CASSLGFSYEQYF. CDR3 sequence (DNA): TGTGCCAGCAGCTTGGGTTTCTCCTACGAGCAGTACTTC. The J gene is TRBJ2-7, the V gene TRBV7-9, with D unclear. Germline values: CDR1 SEHNR, CDR2 FQNEAQ (reference sequence). This CDR3 region has 13 residues. Trimming removed 3 bases at V and 0 bases at J, with 6 bases between. The variable domain in full, with the rest retrieved from reference TRBV7-9 and TRBJ2-7, is DTGVSQNPRHKITKRGQNVTFRCDPISEHNRLYWYRQTLGQGPEFLTYFQNEAQLEKSRLLSDRFSAERPKGSFSTLEIQRTEQGDSAMYLCASSLGFSYEQYFGPGTRLTVT.